This T cell receptor beta chain appears in the sequencing data of a study of blood T cells in healthy people across ages. The people who gave samples were healthy Caucasians from Russia, aged roughly 6 to 100. They isolated at least 6 million PBMCs from each sample. Trimming shortened V by 6 bases and J by 1 base, and 18 bases separated the two germline ends. This CDR3 is 16 amino acids long. Germline V CDR1 and CDR2: KGHSH, LQKENI. This clonotype was seen only a few times. The antigen is unknown. Combining a sample-barcoded 5' primer with a J-beta primer mix, a second PCR ran for about 7 to 12 cycles. MiXCR was run by TCRdb on the 5' RACE reads, yielding one entry per CDR3 protein. The data contain approximately 1,100,000 distinct CDR3 sequences, over 35% of them seen just once; the ten biggest clones take up under 20%. Findings of the study overall: Possibly, changes in expanded clonotypes were confounded because donor CMV status was unknown.

This chain uses TRBV18 with TRBJ1-1; no clear D. This TCR was sampled from a woman aged 55-75 years in good health. Source material: blood. The CDR3 nucleotides are TGTGCCAGCTCCCCAAACTGGTCCCGCGGGAACACTGAAGCTTTCTTT. It translates to CASSPNWSRGNTEAFF.